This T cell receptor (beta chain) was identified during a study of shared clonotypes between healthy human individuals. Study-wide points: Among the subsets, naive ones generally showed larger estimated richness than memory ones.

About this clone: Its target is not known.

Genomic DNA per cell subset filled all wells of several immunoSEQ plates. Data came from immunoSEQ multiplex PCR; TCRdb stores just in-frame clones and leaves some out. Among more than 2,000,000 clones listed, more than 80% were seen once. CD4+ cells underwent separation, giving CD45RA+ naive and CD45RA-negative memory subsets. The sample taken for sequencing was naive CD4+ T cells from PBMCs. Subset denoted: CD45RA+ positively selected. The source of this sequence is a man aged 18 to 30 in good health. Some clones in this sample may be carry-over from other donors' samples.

The CDR3: CASCFRHREAGELFF. In DNA form, the CDR3 reads TGTGCCAGCTGCTTCAGACACCGGGAGGCCGGGGAGCTGTTTTTT. The chain couples TRBV6-6 to TRBJ2-2; 7 bases align to TRBD2. V shed 8 bases, J shed 6 bases, and the junction held 12 bases outside the gene matches. This CDR3 is built from 15 residues. The germline gives CDR1 MNHNY, CDR2 SVGAGI (reference sequence).